This T cell receptor (beta chain) was captured by sequencing in a study of regulatory T cells in long-lasting Graves disease. Notes on the study in general: Graves' patients with persistent disease showed TCR diversity lower than patients newly diagnosed. Examination was confined to peripheral blood, excluding thyroid tissue. Possibly, accuracy suffered from the small sample size. Patients with persistent disease shared 2,500 to 3,500 public clonotypes, outpacing the approximately 920 shared by new patients.

CDR1 and CDR2 (germline): SQVTM, ANQGSEA. The CDR3 has 14 residues. The junction had 5 bases not matched to a gene; V was cut back by 4 bases and J by 2 bases. The sample's time point: persistent/refractory GD, antithyroid drugs over 5 years with positive TRAb. There was RNA extracted from PBMCs, and the TCR library was made from it. As concerns this clonotype: The antigen remains undetermined.

The TCR beta library used iRepertoire HTBI primers with Arm-PCR amplification of CDR3. TCRdb recomputed calls from the multiplex PCR reads with MiXCR, one row per CDR3 protein. This table holds hundreds of thousands of distinct CDR3 sequences, about 18% found once. The clonotype comes from a female donor with Graves disease. The starting material was peripheral blood mononuclear cells (PBMCs), obtained when the disease was refractory, from a patient treated with antithyroid drugs. The genes are TRBV29-1 and TRBJ2-5; TRBD1 matches at 9 bases. The CDR3 sequence is CSVGQGVKQETQYF. Written as DNA, the CDR3 is TGCAGCGTTGGACAGGGGGTTAAACAAGAGACCCAGTACTTC.